Listed here are 11 T cell receptor beta chains from one sample, sequenced in a study of T cell responses to AZD1222 COVID-19 vaccine. The table came from immunoSEQ multiplex PCR; TCRdb's copy has only in-frame clones and leaves some out. Here the sample spans just under 75,000 clones, around 80% being singletons. The material sequenced was peripheral blood, taken 28 days after the second AZD1222 dose. These receptors all stem from an adult who received the AZD1222 COVID-19 vaccine.

The chain joins TRBV5-4 to TRBJ2-1; D may be TRBD1 (5 bases). Trimming cost V 0 bases and J 10 bases, with 8 bases left between them. This CDR3 comprises 12 residues. Germline values: CDR1 SGHNT, CDR2 YYREEE (reference sequence). The CDR3, as DNA: TGTGCCAGCAGCTTGGGTGGGGCGGAGCAGTTCTTC. Its translation is CASSLGGAEQFF.

The J gene is TRBJ2-4, the V gene TRBV7-8; D not resolved. The CDR3 has 13 residues. V was cut by 1 base and J by 5 bases, with 6 bases left in between. Germline CDR1 reads SGHVS; CDR2 reads FQNEAQ. This chain's CDR3 is CASSLVSENIQYF. The CDR3 DNA reads TGTGCCAGCAGCTTAGTGTCCGAAAACATTCAGTACTTC. Using reference TRBV7-8 and TRBJ2-4 for the parts outside the CDR3, the full variable domain is GAGVSQSPRYKVAKRGQDVALRCDPISGHVSLFWYQQALGQGPEFLTYFQNEAQLDKSGLPSDRFFAERPEGSVSTLKIQRTQQEDSAVYLCASSLVSENIQYFGAGTRLSVL.

The chain combines TRBV10-3 with TRBJ2-7; possible D gene TRBD2, 5 bases. Trimming cost V 3 bases and J 4 bases, with 10 bases left between them. Looked up from germline, CDR1 is ENHRY and CDR2 is SYGVKD. CDR3 length: 13 residues. CDR3 in amino acids: CAISDLGRYEQYF. CDR3 DNA: TGTGCCATCAGTGACTTAGGGAGATACGAGCAGTACTTC.

There are a few counts of this clone. The chain joins TRBV19 to TRBJ2-3; TRBD2 is a possible D gene (6 bases). Trimming took 5 bases from V and 1 from J, leaving 10 bases between them. The CDR3 sequence is 14 residues long. Germline loops: CDR1 LNHDA, CDR2 SQIVND (reference sequence). The CDR3 is CASSDVAGTDTQYF. Here the CDR3 DNA reads TGTGCCAGTAGTGACGTAGCGGGCACAGATACGCAGTATTTT.

This chain connects TRBV9 to TRBJ2-1; 12 positions agree with TRBD2. CDR3 length: 16 residues. The V gene's germline CDR1 is SGDLS and CDR2 YYNGEE. Trimming at V came to 3 bases and at J to 1 base, leaving 2 bases not matched to a gene. The chain's CDR3 is CASSEGTSGSYNEQFF. In DNA form, the CDR3 reads TGTGCCAGCAGCGAGGGGACTAGCGGGTCCTACAATGAGCAGTTCTTC. The full variable domain, its missing parts supplied by reference TRBV9 and TRBJ2-1, is DSGVTQTPKHLITATGQRVTLRCSPRSGDLSVYWYQQSLDQGLQFLIQYYNGEERAKGNILERFSAQQFPDLHSELNLSSLELGDSALYFCASSEGTSGSYNEQFFGPGTRLTVL.

This sequence joins TRBV7-9 and TRBJ2-3; D is undetermined. The CDR3 covers 13 residues. Germline CDR1 reads SEHNR; CDR2 reads FQNEAQ (reference sequence). V gave up 1 base and J gave up 3 bases, with 5 bases separating them. The CDR3 nucleotides read TGTGCCAGCAGCTTAGTAGGGACAGATACGCAGTATTTT. It yields the protein CASSLVGTDTQYF. The whole variable domain, remainder taken from reference TRBV7-9 and TRBJ2-3, is DTGVSQNPRHKITKRGQNVTFRCDPISEHNRLYWYRQTLGQGPEFLTYFQNEAQLEKSRLLSDRFSAERPKGSFSTLEIQRTEQGDSAMYLCASSLVGTDTQYFGPGTRLTVL.

The chain recombines TRBV5-1 with TRBJ2-5; 8 nucleotides agree with TRBD2. Trimming cost V 4 bases and J 5 bases; bases outside gene matches: 13. The germline gives CDR1 SGHRS, CDR2 YFSETQ. The CDR3 spans 16 residues. CDR3 amino acids: CASSPLTLAGWETQYF. The CDR3 DNA reads as TGCGCCAGCAGCCCGCTTACCTTAGCGGGGTGGGAGACCCAGTACTTC.

This chain links TRBV4-1 with TRBJ1-4; the D is unclear. CDR3 size: 16 residues. Germline values: CDR1 MGHRA, CDR2 YSYEKL. V was clipped by 0 bases and J by 5 bases, with 13 bases between them. The CDR3 loop reads CASSQDSEAGNEKLFF. The CDR3, as DNA: TGCGCCAGCAGCCAAGATTCGGAGGCGGGCAATGAAAAACTGTTTTTT.

This chain connects TRBV29-1 to TRBJ2-4; 7 bases map to TRBD1. The trim removed 5 bases at V and 6 bases at J, leaving 22 bases unmatched. This CDR3 region has 18 residues. Germline loops: CDR1 SQVTM, CDR2 ANQGSEA. CDR3 residues: CSVPHVEIRDRKLNIQYF. The CDR3 DNA is TGCAGCGTTCCACATGTAGAAATAAGGGACAGAAAGTTAAACATTCAGTACTTC.

This chain connects TRBV6-1 to TRBJ2-7; TRBD2 matches 7 bases. CDR3 length: 15 residues. In germline, CDR1 is MNHNS, CDR2 SASEGT. V lost 2 bases and J lost 3; bases outside the gene matches: 7. CDR3: CASSEPGLSLYEQYF. CDR3 DNA sequence: TGTGCCAGCAGTGAACCGGGACTAAGTCTCTACGAGCAGTACTTC.

This clone was detected only once. J is TRBJ2-3 and V is TRBV24-1, with 10 nucleotides matching TRBD2. Germline assignment: CDR1 KGHDR and CDR2 SFDVKD. The CDR3 consists of 20 residues. V dropped 5 bases and J dropped 3; count of bases not matched to a gene: 19. In DNA, the CDR3 is TGTGCCACCAGTGCCGCTTTCAGTGGCGCTAGCGGGAGCGGTACAGATACGCAGTATTTT. Protein: CATSAAFSGASGSGTDTQYF.